This TCR beta chain was captured in a study of response to subunit inactivated influenza vaccine. Whole-study findings and limits: T cells newly recruited by each seasonal influenza vaccination are few, the authors suggested.

Germline CDR1 SGHDT, CDR2 YYEEEE. Trimming shortened V by 0 bases and J by 4 bases, and 12 bases separated the two germline ends. This CDR3 spans 15 amino acids. Points on this clonotype: What it recognizes is unknown.

TCRdb passed the RT-PCR reads through MiXCR, listing each CDR3 protein once. The table has just under 250,000 distinct CDR3 sequences, about 12% seen once. This TCR was sampled from a man aged 45 to 65 who received an inactivated influenza vaccine. The sequences come from non-naive T cells sorted from PBMCs, collected around two weeks before vaccination. The chain carries TRBV5-6 and TRBJ2-3, with D tentatively TRBD2 (5 bases). This chain's CDR3 is CASSLAPRAADTQYF. CDR3 DNA sequence: TGTGCCAGCAGCTTGGCCCCGAGGGCAGCAGATACGCAGTATTTT.